The 9 T cell receptor beta chains below all came from one sample that was sequenced in a study of spatial heterogeneity in lung cancer. The time point is: sample taken at primary tumor resection. Extraction of whole RNA from tumor, nontumor lung or frozen PBMC preceded unsorted sequencing. One entry per CDR3 protein, called by TCRdb with MiXCR from the 5' RACE reads. The table has more than 15,000 distinct CDR3 sequences, about a fifth seen once. Sequencing used PBMCs, obtained at surgery. Receptors originate from a female donor with early-stage non-small cell lung cancer.

This clonotype was picked up many times. J is TRBJ2-1 and V is TRBV7-6; 7 nucleotides match TRBD1. Trimming at V came to 4 bases and at J to 2 bases, leaving 5 bases not matched to a gene. This CDR3 has 15 amino acids. Germline V gene sequence: CDR1 SGHVS, CDR2 FNYEAQ. CDR3 DNA sequence: TGTGCCAGCAGCTCGCACAGGGGAACCTACAATGAGCAGTTCTTC. Translation gives CASSSHRGTYNEQFF.

This clonotype was counted many times. The chain carries TRBV19 and TRBJ2-1, with D tentatively TRBD1 (5 bases). The CDR3 totals 13 residues. The V gene's germline CDR1 is LNHDA and CDR2 SQIVND (reference sequence). V was cut by 6 bases and J by 6 bases, with 12 bases left in between. The CDR3 DNA reads as TGTGCCAGTAGGGCCAGGGCAGGCAATGAGCAGTTCTTC. Translating gives CASRARAGNEQFF.

This clonotype has just a few counts. This chain joins TRBV5-1 and TRBJ1-2; 7 nucleotides match TRBD1. Germline V gene lookup returns CDR1 SGHRS and CDR2 YFSETQ. The V segment lost 4 bases and the J segment 7 bases; nucleotides outside the gene matches: 10. The length of the CDR3 is 14 residues. CDR3 DNA sequence: TGCGCCAGCAGCGGGGACAGCGAGGCGCCTGGCTACACCTTC. It translates to CASSGDSEAPGYTF.

This clonotype was recorded at least ten times. The gene calls are TRBV6-1 and TRBJ2-7; 7 bases agree with TRBD1. Germline V gene data show CDR1 as MNHNS and CDR2 as SASEGT. J was trimmed by 9 bases and V by 5 bases; bases with no gene match: 10. The CDR3 totals 13 residues. As DNA, the CDR3 is TGTGCCAGCAGTACCACAGGGGTTTTGGTGCAGTACTTC. Translation gives CASSTTGVLVQYF.

The J gene is TRBJ2-4, the V gene TRBV25-1; 10 bases are shared with TRBD2. The CDR3 totals 16 residues. The germline CDR1 and CDR2 sequences are MGHDK and SYGVNS. V gave up 5 bases and J gave up 6 bases; unmatched junction bases: 10. The CDR3 bases are TGTGCCAGCAGTCCTCGGCTAGCGGGGGTGGGAAACATTCAGTACTTC. Its protein product is CASSPRLAGVGNIQYF.

There are many counts of this clonotype. The rearrangement links TRBV20-1 to TRBJ2-2; the match to TRBD2 covers 11 bases. This CDR3 spans 20 amino acids. The germline gives CDR1 DFQATT, CDR2 SNEGSKA (reference sequence). The junction had 19 bases not matched to a gene; V was cut back by 6 bases and J by 1 base. CDR3 sequence: CSARTPSGGSRLRNTGELFF. In nucleotides, the CDR3 is TGCAGTGCGCGAACCCCTAGCGGGGGGTCTCGATTAAGGAACACCGGGGAGCTGTTTTTT.

V usage is TRBV4-1 and J usage is TRBJ2-3; maybe TRBD1 (6 bases). The V and J ends lost 0 bases and 5 bases respectively, with 12 bases between them. Germline V gives CDR1 MGHRA, CDR2 YSYEKL. This CDR3 has 15 amino acids. CDR3 region: CASSQESGALDTQYF. The CDR3, as DNA: TGCGCCAGCAGCCAAGAATCAGGGGCATTAGATACGCAGTATTTT.

This clonotype was counted many times. V usage is TRBV20-1 and J usage is TRBJ2-5; perhaps TRBD2 as D (6 bases). CDR3 length: 13 amino acids. CDR1 DFQATT and CDR2 SNEGSKA come from the germline V gene (reference sequence). Trimming left V 6 bases short and J 5 bases short, with 16 bases between. CDR3 residues: CSAPGVIGETQYF. For the CDR3, the DNA is TGCAGTGCCCCGGGGGTGATAGGGGAGACCCAGTACTTC.

This clonotype was observed many times. V usage is TRBV20-1 and J usage is TRBJ2-4; D possibly corresponds to TRBD1 (6 bases). Germline loops: CDR1 DFQATT, CDR2 SNEGSKA (reference sequence). CDR3 length: 15 amino acids. Trimming left V 2 bases short and J 0 bases short, with 11 bases between. The CDR3 region is CSARQQGIAKNIQYF. The CDR3 bases are TGCAGTGCTAGACAACAGGGAATAGCCAAAAACATTCAGTACTTC.